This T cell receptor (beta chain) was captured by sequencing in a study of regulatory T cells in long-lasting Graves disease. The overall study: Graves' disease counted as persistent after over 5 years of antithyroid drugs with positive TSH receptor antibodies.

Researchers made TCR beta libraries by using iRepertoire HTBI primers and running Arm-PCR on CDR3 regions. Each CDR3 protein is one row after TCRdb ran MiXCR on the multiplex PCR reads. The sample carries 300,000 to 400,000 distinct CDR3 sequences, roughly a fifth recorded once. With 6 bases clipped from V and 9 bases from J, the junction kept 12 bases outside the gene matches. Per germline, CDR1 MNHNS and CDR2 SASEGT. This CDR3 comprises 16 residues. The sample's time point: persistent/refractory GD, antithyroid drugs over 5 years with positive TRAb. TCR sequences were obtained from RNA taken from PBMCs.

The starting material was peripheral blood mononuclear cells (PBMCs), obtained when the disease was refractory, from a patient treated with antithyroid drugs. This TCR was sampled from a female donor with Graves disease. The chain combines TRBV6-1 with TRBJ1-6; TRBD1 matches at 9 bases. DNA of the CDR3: TGTGCCAGCAGCTCGGGGACAGGGAGGTTGGGTTCACCCCTCCACTTT. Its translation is CASSSGTGRLGSPLHF.